The 23 T cell receptor delta chains below all came from one sample that was sequenced in a study of γδ T cells in repeated Plasmodium falciparum infection. TCRdb applied CATT to the multiplex PCR reads for clone calling. The repertoire holds about 50,000 delta-chain clones, with roughly 1.9% as singletons. Flow sorting of PBMC yielded separate Vgamma9/Vdelta2+ and Vdelta2-negative gammadelta T cell populations for bulk repertoire analysis. Material for sequencing was gamma-delta T cells from blood. The receptors originated from a pool of human donors (malaria-infected and uninfected, not separated).

This clone was counted a few times. The protein TCRdb lists belongs to a much larger clone and differs from this DNA's translation at residue 5, which points to a read error; the protein shown is made from the DNA. The chain links TRDV2 to TRDJ1, with TRDD3 identical over 9 bases. TCRdb supplies no J gene; here it was assigned by aligning the nucleotide sequence to germline. Germline V gives CDR1 GEAIGNYY, CDR2 EKD. The CDR3 sequence is 15 residues long. V gave up 1 base and J gave up 3 bases; unmatched junction bases: 5. CDR3 bases: TGTGCCTGTGACACGTTGGGGGGGATACCCGATAAACTCATCTTT. This encodes CACDTLGGIPDKLIF.

This clone came up many times. A far larger clone is one nucleotide away, so this likely arose from a read error. This chain links TRDV1 with TRDJ1; TRDD3 agrees at 10 bases. The CDR3 covers 22 residues. V trimming: 1 base; J trimming: 0 bases; junction bases outside the gene matches: 20. Germline loops: CDR1 TSWWSYY, CDR2 QGS. CDR3 nucleotides: TGTGCTCTTGGGGAACGAGCTTTCTACTGGGGGATGATAAGAGAGTACACCGATAAACTCATCTTT. Its translation: CALGERAFYWGMIREYTDKLIF.

There are a few counts of this clone. A far larger clone is one base from this, pointing to a likely read error. The same CDR3 also results from other DNA sequences found in this sample. The J gene went uncalled, whereas the V gene is TRDV1; the D call in the table, TRDD3, was not verified against the DNA. This CDR3 has 22 amino acids. Germline V gene lookup returns CDR1 TSWWSYY and CDR2 QGS. This CDR3 reads CALGENQFKYWGTPLYTDKLIF. In DNA form, the CDR3 reads TGTGCTCTTGGGGAAAACCAATTCAAGTACTGGGGGACACCTCTGTACACCGATAAACTTATCTTT.

This clone was observed a few times. It is likely a read error: a sequence one base away is far more abundant. The sample has other DNA sequences that encode this CDR3 too. V and J are TRDV2 and TRDJ1; TRDD3 matches at 13 bases. Because TCRdb records no J gene, it was assigned here through a match of the DNA to germline. The length of the CDR3 is 17 residues. V shed 4 bases, J shed 2 bases, and the junction held 9 bases outside the gene matches. Germline lookup yields CDR1 GEAIGNYY and CDR2 EKD. The CDR3 spells CACEGLGDTEYTDKLIF. The CDR3 nucleotides are TGTGCCTGTGAAGGACTGGGGGATACGGAGTATACCGATAAACTCATCTTT.

This clone has more than one count but fewer than ten. TCRdb's protein, taken from a much larger clone, differs from this DNA's translation at residue 18, likely owing to a read error; the protein displayed comes from the DNA. No J gene was called, and the V gene is TRDV1; the table's D call, TRDD3, was not checked against the DNA. Looked up from germline, CDR1 is TSWWSYY and CDR2 is QGS. The CDR3 runs 20 residues. The DNA of the CDR3 is TGTGCTCTTGGGGACTCCCCCCTAAGCTACTGGGGGCCTTACACCGATAAACCCATCTTT. Its translation is CALGDSPLSYWGPYTDKPIF.

As concerns this clone: The protein given by TCRdb reflects a much larger clone and differs at residue 3 from this DNA's translation, likely from a read error; the protein shown is the DNA's translation. The chain couples TRDV3 to TRDJ1; 11 positions agree with TRDD3. No J segment appears in TCRdb, so it was assigned here by matching the sequence to germline. CDR3 size: 21 residues. The junction had 29 bases not matched to a gene; V was cut back by 4 bases and J by 4 bases. The germline gives CDR1 TVYSNPD, CDR2 GDNSRS (reference sequence). This chain's CDR3 is CASLPSSFILGDIAGNDKLIF. CDR3 nucleotide sequence: TGTGCCTCCCTTCCCTCCTCCTTCATACTGGGGGATATCGCGGGAAACGATAAACTCATCTTT.

This clone was counted many times. A far larger clone is one base from this, pointing to a likely read error. Other nucleotide sequences from this sample produce the same CDR3. The chain uses TRDV1 and TRDJ1; D gene unclear. From germline, CDR1 is TSWWSYY and CDR2 QGS. This CDR3 spans 13 amino acids. CDR3 sequence (DNA): TGTGCTCTTGGGGAATTTCCGGCCGATAAACTCATCTTC. Protein: CALGEFPADKLIF.

A note on this clone: The protein held in TCRdb is that of a much larger clone and does not match this DNA's translation at residue 6, likely because of a read error; the protein shown is translated from the DNA. Other nucleotide sequences in the sample specify the same CDR3. V gene TRDV3 combines with J gene TRDJ1, with 11 bases lining up with TRDD3. Since TCRdb gives no J gene, matching the DNA to germline was used here to assign it. The CDR3 runs to 21 residues. J lost 3 bases, V lost 2 bases, and 26 bases had no gene match. The V gene's germline CDR1 is TVYSNPD and CDR2 GDNSRS (reference sequence). In nucleotides, the CDR3 is TGTGCCTTTGAGACTAGGCCTTCCGCCTATAGTGGGGGATACGTCTCCGATAAACTCATCTTT. It translates to CAFETRPSAYSGGYVSDKLIF.

The chain has TRDV2 and TRDJ1, with 13 bases lining up with TRDD3. Here the J gene was assigned by germline matching of the DNA, as TCRdb has none. Germline assignment: CDR1 GEAIGNYY and CDR2 EKD. The ends lost 2 bases at V and 1 base at J; junction bases unmatched: 15. The CDR3 runs to 20 residues. CDR3 in DNA: TGTGCCTGTGACAGCCTACTGGGGGATACGCGGGATCCCGTCACCGATAAACTCATCTTT. Protein: CACDSLLGDTRDPVTDKLIF.

The chain joins TRDV3 to TRDJ1, with 13 bases aligning to TRDD3. No J gene was available from TCRdb, and it was assigned here by a germline match of the DNA. With 4 bases clipped from V and 5 bases from J, the junction kept 22 bases outside the gene matches. Germline CDR1 TVYSNPD, CDR2 GDNSRS (reference sequence). CDR3 size: 19 residues. The chain's CDR3 is CACYLPTYWGIRGPDKLIF. CDR3 DNA sequence: TGTGCCTGCTATCTTCCTACGTACTGGGGGATACGGGGACCAGATAAACTCATCTTT.

In regard to this clone: A far larger clone is only one base removed, so a read error is likely. Other DNA sequences within the sample encode an identical CDR3. The rearrangement links TRDV1 to TRDJ1, with TRDD3 identical over 9 bases. Since TCRdb gives no J gene, matching the DNA to germline was used here to assign it. This CDR3 has 15 residues. CDR1 is TSWWSYY, CDR2 QGS, per germline. The CDR3 DNA is TGTGCTCTTGGGGAGGTACTGGGGGACACAGATAAACTCATCTTT. This gives the protein CALGEVLGDTDKLIF.

This clone came up a few times. A read error is the likely source, as a far larger clone sits one nucleotide away. Additional DNA sequences in this sample encode the identical CDR3. This chain uses TRDV1 with TRDJ4; the D gene is possibly TRDD3 (7 bases). The J gene, not given by TCRdb, was assigned here from a germline match of the nucleotide sequence. Trimming removed 5 bases from V and 0 bases from J, with 34 bases in between. The CDR3 is 21 residues long. CDR1 is TSWWSYY and CDR2 is QGS in the germline V gene. The CDR3: CALGPYFLHVLGIAMARPLIF. The CDR3 DNA sequence: TGTGCTCTTGGGCCTTACTTCCTGCACGTACTGGGGATCGCAATGGCCAGACCCCTGATCTTT.

This clone was seen more than once but under ten times. With only one base between it and a far larger clone, this is likely a read error. At the DNA level, this CDR3 is encoded by other sequences in the same sample as well. V and J are TRDV2 and TRDJ1; 10 bases are shared with TRDD3. The J gene, left out of TCRdb, was set here by checking the DNA against germline. Trimming cost V 3 bases and J 0 bases; bases outside gene matches: 21. This CDR3 spans 21 amino acids. CDR1 is GEAIGNYY and CDR2 is EKD in the germline V gene. This CDR3 is CACDPLSTVVGDTRNTDKLIF. DNA for the CDR3: TGTGCCTGTGACCCCTTAAGCACCGTGGTGGGGGATACCCGAAACACCGATAAACTCATCTTT.

This clone was counted ten times or more. The protein held in TCRdb is that of a much larger clone and does not match this DNA's translation at residue 7, likely because of a read error; the protein shown is translated from the DNA. Other nucleotide sequences from this sample produce the same CDR3. J is TRDJ1 and V is TRDV2; a weak D match, TRDD3 (5 bases). Since TCRdb gives no J gene, matching the DNA to germline was used here to assign it. The V gene's germline CDR1 is GEAIGNYY and CDR2 EKD. V was shortened by 0 bases and J by 0 bases, with 19 bases between the two germline ends. The CDR3 runs to 18 residues. This CDR3 reads CACDTVGGIKRYTDKLIF. CDR3 nucleotides: TGTGCCTGTGACACCGTCGGCGGGATTAAACGGTACACCGATAAACTCATCTTT.

This clone was seen many times. The chain uses TRDV2 and TRDJ1; 13 bases match TRDD3. Germline-derived CDR1 and CDR2 are GEAIGNYY and EKD. The ends lost 3 bases at V and 3 bases at J; junction bases unmatched: 12. The CDR3 is 18 amino acids. CDR3 loop: CACDPLTGGYAVPDKLIF. The CDR3 DNA is TGTGCCTGTGACCCGTTGACTGGGGGATACGCGGTACCCGATAAACTCATCTTT.

Of note for this clone: TCRdb assigns this DNA the protein of a much larger clone, which departs from its translation at residue 3; this likely reflects a read error, and the protein shown comes from translating the DNA. V is TRAV38-2/DV8 and J is TRDJ1, with TRDD3 matching 8 bases. Matching the DNA to germline supplied the J gene, which TCRdb does not give. The CDR3 loop spans 23 amino acids. CDR1 is TSESDYY, CDR2 QEAYKQQN, per germline. Here the CDR3 DNA reads TGTGCTTGTAGGAGTATAGAACTATTCCCCCTATTACTGGGGGCCAAACCTGGAGGTAAACTCATCTTT. Residues: CACRSIELFPLLLGAKPGGKLIF.

Concerning this clone itself: The amino acid sequence in TCRdb belongs to a much larger clone and departs from this DNA's translation at residue 17, likely a sequencing read error; the sequence shown is translated from the DNA. The rearrangement joins TRDV3 to TRDJ1, with TRDD3 identical over 8 bases. The CDR3 loop spans 20 amino acids. The germline gives CDR1 TVYSNPD, CDR2 GDNSRS (reference sequence). The DNA of the CDR3 is TGTGCCTTTAGGGTCTACCTCTACGAGTACTGGGGGGTCTACACCGATAATCTCATCTTT. Its protein product is CAFRVYLYEYWGVYTDNLIF.

Regarding this clone: The likely explanation is a read error, given a far larger clone one base away. Other DNA sequences from this sample encode an identical CDR3 as well. The chain links TRDV3 to TRDJ1; 11 bases fit TRDD3. The J gene was missing in TCRdb and was found by matching the end of the DNA to germline. The CDR3 loop spans 21 amino acids. Trimming took 3 bases from V and 2 from J; bases not matched to a gene: 26. Germline-derived CDR1 and CDR2 are TVYSNPD and GDNSRS (reference sequence). CDR3 coding DNA: TGTGCCTTCCCGCGGGGGCTTCCCCGAAACTGGGGGATAGTAGCGACCGATAAACTCATCTTT. Translated, it gives CAFPRGLPRNWGIVATDKLIF.

This clone was detected only a few times. This probably arose from a read error, given a far larger clone one base away. This sample includes further DNA sequences coding for the same CDR3. The chain couples TRDV1 to TRDJ1, with TRDD3 matching over 7 bases. As TCRdb names no J gene, one was assigned here on the basis of a DNA match to germline. This CDR3 spans 20 amino acids. From germline, CDR1 is TSWWSYY and CDR2 QGS. The CDR3 DNA follows: TGTGCTCTTGGGGAATCGGCCTACCTTATACTGGGGATCTACACTGATAAACTCATCTTT. Translating gives CALGESAYLILGIYTDKLIF.

This clone occurred many times. The TCRdb protein comes from a much larger clone and disagrees with this DNA's translation at residue 11, likely due to a read error; the protein given here is derived from the DNA. The chain is built from TRDV2 and TRDJ1; weak D call: TRDD3 (6 bases). The J gene is not listed in TCRdb, so it was assigned here from a DNA match to germline. Trimming took off 2 bases at V and 10 bases at J, with 22 bases between the two ends. The CDR3 extends over 15 amino acids. The germline V gene encodes CDR1 GEAIGNYY and CDR2 EKD. The CDR3 protein is CACDNMGGEEERLIF. For the CDR3, the DNA is TGTGCCTGTGACAACATGGGGGGGGAGGAGGAGAGACTCATCTTT.

The sample holds many counts of this clone. This DNA's translation differs at residue 12 from TCRdb's protein, which comes from a much larger clone; a read error is likely, and the protein shown is translated from the DNA. The chain uses TRDV3 and TRDJ1; 13 bases are a match to TRDD3. The length of the CDR3 is 18 residues. Germline CDR1 TVYSNPD, CDR2 GDNSRS (reference sequence). Germline trimming cut 2 bases from V and 1 base from J; bases unmatched to any gene: 13. This chain's CDR3 is CAFGFYWGIRLSTDKLIF. In nucleotides, the CDR3 is TGTGCCTTTGGGTTCTACTGGGGGATACGCCTCTCCACCGATAAACTCATCTTT.

At least ten counts were recorded for this clone. A far bigger clonotype differs at one base, so this is likely a read error. The sample carries other DNA sequences with the same CDR3. V usage is TRDV1 and J usage is TRDJ1; possibly TRDD3 for D (5 bases). Germline-derived CDR1 and CDR2 are TSWWSYY and QGS. The CDR3 length is 13 residues. Here the CDR3 DNA reads TGTGCTCTCGGGGAACTCTACGTGGGTAAACTCATCTTT. Protein product: CALGELYVGKLIF.

As to this clone: It differs at one base from a far larger clone, so likely a read error. This CDR3 is also generated by other DNA sequences in the sample. The V gene is TRDV2, the J gene TRDJ1, with 10 bases fitting TRDD3. Because TCRdb records no J gene, it was assigned here through a match of the DNA to germline. The CDR3 loop spans 20 amino acids. CDR1 and CDR2 from the germline V gene are GEAIGNYY and EKD. Written as DNA, the CDR3 is TGCGCCTGTGACACCGGCACCACTCTTAGGTGGGGGATACATAGCGATAAACTCATCTTT. As protein: CACDTGTTLRWGIHSDKLIF.